Following are 18 T cell receptor beta chains from one sample sequenced in a study of control samples from healthy donors and cancer patients. Profiled with immunoSEQ multiplex PCR; TCRdb holds only in-frame clones, not every one. The sample records about 71,000 clones, just under 90% being singletons. Sequenced sample: PBMCs. Every receptor here comes from a man in his 60s with lung cancer.

The chain combines TRBV7-9 with TRBJ1-5; D may be TRBD1 (5 bases). CDR1 and CDR2 (germline): SEHNR, FQNEAQ (reference sequence). V was cut by 0 bases and J by 2 bases, with 8 bases left in between. The CDR3 has 15 residues. For the CDR3, the DNA is TGTGCCAGCAGCTTAGCCAGGGATGGCAATCAGCCCCAGCATTTT. Its protein is CASSLARDGNQPQHF. The full variable domain, completed using reference TRBV7-9 and TRBJ1-5, is DTGVSQNPRHKITKRGQNVTFRCDPISEHNRLYWYRQTLGQGPEFLTYFQNEAQLEKSRLLSDRFSAERPKGSFSTLEIQRTEQGDSAMYLCASSLARDGNQPQHFGDGTRLSIL.

The CDR3: CASSLVQPFTEAFF. CDR3 in DNA: TGTGCCAGCAGTTTGGTCCAGCCTTTCACTGAAGCTTTCTTT. The chain combines TRBV27 with TRBJ1-1; unclear D gene. The CDR3 contains 14 residues. Germline CDR1 and CDR2: MNHEY and SMNVEV (reference sequence). Deletions cut 3 bases from V and 4 bases from J, with 12 bases between.

This clone has only one observation. The genes are TRBV6-5 and TRBJ2-1; 10 bases match TRBD1. Germline V CDR1 and CDR2: MNHEY, SVGAGI. Trimming at V came to 8 bases and at J to 5 bases, leaving 3 bases not matched to a gene. The CDR3 runs to 13 residues. CDR3 sequence: CASGQGVNNEQFF. The CDR3 DNA follows: TGTGCCAGCGGACAGGGGGTGAACAATGAGCAGTTCTTC.

The V gene is TRBV29-1, the J gene TRBJ1-1; the D gene is possibly TRBD1 (5 bases). CDR3 length: 11 amino acids. Germline CDR1 reads SQVTM; CDR2 reads ANQGSEA. The V end was cut by 7 bases, the J end by 3 bases, with 9 bases between. The CDR3: CSGGTDTEAFF. The DNA of the CDR3 is TGCAGCGGAGGGACCGACACTGAAGCTTTCTTT.

On this clone itself: The sample holds other DNA sequences that translate to the same CDR3. The V call is TRBV18, the J call TRBJ2-5; unclear D gene. V was pared by 2 bases and J by 2 bases, with 9 bases between. The length of the CDR3 is 14 residues. Germline V gives CDR1 KGHSH, CDR2 LQKENI. For the CDR3, the DNA is TGTGCCAGCTCACCATACGGCCAACAAGAGACCCAGTACTTC. Translating gives CASSPYGQQETQYF.

The chain is built from TRBV7-9 and TRBJ1-1, with TRBD1 identical over 7 bases. This CDR3 comprises 15 residues. Germline V gives CDR1 SEHNR, CDR2 FQNEAQ (reference sequence). V was pared by 5 bases and J by 5 bases, with 11 bases of the junction left unmatched. In DNA, the CDR3 is TGTGCCAGCAGCCTCCGACAGGGAGGGAGGACTGAAGCTTTCTTT. Its translation: CASSLRQGGRTEAFF.

The chain has TRBV9 and TRBJ2-3; D possibly corresponds to TRBD2 (5 bases). CDR1 and CDR2 from the germline V gene are SGDLS and YYNGEE. The germline V and J ends were trimmed by 0 bases and 8 bases, with 16 bases remaining between them. The CDR3 runs to 15 residues. CDR3 sequence (DNA): TGTGCCAGCAGCGTAGAATGGGATAGCGTGGGTACGCAGTATTTT. Protein: CASSVEWDSVGTQYF.

J is TRBJ1-2 and V is TRBV27, with TRBD1 identical over 9 bases. V dropped 5 bases and J dropped 7; count of bases not matched to a gene: 17. The CDR3 extends over 17 amino acids. The germline V gene encodes CDR1 MNHEY and CDR2 SMNVEV (reference sequence). The CDR3 DNA reads TGTGCCAGCAGTCCCGATGGACAGGGGCCGTCCCGACTTGGCTACACCTTC. The encoded protein is CASSPDGQGPSRLGYTF.

The genes are TRBV11-2 and TRBJ2-1; 14 bases line up with TRBD2. Germline lookup yields CDR1 SGHAT and CDR2 FQNNGV. With V trimmed by 5 bases and J by 8 bases, 17 bases remained unmatched. This CDR3 is built from 19 residues. The chain's CDR3 is CASSRFEGTGTSGGYEQFF. DNA for the CDR3: TGTGCCAGCAGCCGTTTCGAGGGAACCGGGACTAGCGGGGGTTATGAGCAGTTCTTC.

This chain joins TRBV13 and TRBJ1-6, with D maybe TRBD1 (5 bases). The CDR3 sequence is 16 residues long. The V gene's germline CDR1 is PRHDT and CDR2 FYEKMQ (reference sequence). Trimming took 0 bases from V and 10 from J, leaving 16 bases between them. DNA of the CDR3: TGTGCCAGCAGCTTAGGGAGGGGCCATTCGGGCTCACCCCTCCACTTT. Its protein is CASSLGRGHSGSPLHF.

This clone was seen a single time. V and J are TRBV2 and TRBJ2-4; 8 bases align to TRBD1. CDR3 length: 15 amino acids. The V gene end was trimmed by 8 bases and the J gene end by 0 bases; junction bases not matched to a gene: 6. CDR1 and CDR2 from the germline V gene are SNHLY and FYNNEI. The CDR3 DNA reads TGTGCCAGCTTGGGACAGGAACTAGCCAAAAACATTCAGTACTTC. It codes for CASLGQELAKNIQYF.

This clone showed up just once. The CDR3 DNA sequence: TGTGCCAGCAGCTTAGAGGCAGCCCGTGACACTGAAGCTTTCTTT. Its translation: CASSLEAARDTEAFF. The gene calls are TRBV7-3 and TRBJ1-1; D unclear. The CDR3 has 15 residues. Germline V gene lookup returns CDR1 SGHTA and CDR2 FQGTGA. Between the trimmed V and J ends, which lost 2 bases and 3 bases, there was a span of 13 bases.

This clone was seen only once. This sequence joins TRBV30 and TRBJ2-5; D call uncertain. This CDR3 comprises 13 residues. The V gene lost 0 bases and the J gene lost 3 bases, with 8 bases spanning the gap. CDR1 is GTSNPN, CDR2 SVGIG, per germline (reference sequence). Written as DNA, the CDR3 is TGTGCCTGGAGTGTGGACCTTAAAGAGACCCAGTACTTC. Translation: CAWSVDLKETQYF.

This chain links TRBV5-5 with TRBJ1-2; tentative D call: TRBD1 (6 bases). The CDR3 is 15 amino acids. Trimming removed 8 bases from V and 5 bases from J, with 22 bases in between. The germline CDR1 and CDR2 sequences are SGHKS and YYEKEE (reference sequence). CDR3 sequence: CASFGGGGKGYGYTF. In DNA form, the CDR3 reads TGTGCCAGTTTTGGGGGCGGGGGAAAAGGTTATGGCTACACCTTC.

V gene TRBV7-2 combines with J gene TRBJ2-3; possible D gene TRBD2, 5 bases. CDR1 and CDR2 from the germline V gene are SGHTA and FQGNSA. The CDR3 sequence is 13 residues long. The V end was cut by 1 base, the J end by 4 bases, with 6 bases between. DNA for the CDR3: TGTGCCAGCAGCTTAGTAGCGTCAGATACGCAGTATTTT. Its translation is CASSLVASDTQYF.

This sequence joins TRBV7-3 and TRBJ2-3, with 8 nucleotides matching TRBD2. V was pared by 5 bases and J by 0 bases, with 1 base of the junction left unmatched. The CDR3 sequence is 14 residues long. CDR1 and CDR2 (germline): SGHTA, FQGTGA. DNA of the CDR3: TGTGCCAGCAGCCCTAGCGGGAGCACAGATACGCAGTATTTT. Translating gives CASSPSGSTDTQYF.

The J gene is TRBJ2-1, the V gene TRBV24-1, with 14 positions matching TRBD2. From germline, CDR1 is KGHDR and CDR2 SFDVKD. V dropped 6 bases and J dropped 7; count of bases not matched to a gene: 4. CDR3 length: 15 amino acids. The chain's CDR3 is CATSFGTSGGNEQFF. The CDR3 DNA is TGTGCCACCAGTTTTGGGACTAGCGGGGGAAATGAGCAGTTCTTC.

The gene calls are TRBV5-4 and TRBJ2-5; 9 bases fit TRBD2. J gave up 5 bases and V 4 bases, and 9 bases lay outside the gene matches. The germline gives CDR1 SGHNT, CDR2 YYREEE (reference sequence). The CDR3 is made up of 15 amino acids. The CDR3 DNA reads TGTGCCAGCAGCCGAGTGGCGGGGGGGCCCGAGACCCAGTACTTC. Its translation is CASSRVAGGPETQYF.